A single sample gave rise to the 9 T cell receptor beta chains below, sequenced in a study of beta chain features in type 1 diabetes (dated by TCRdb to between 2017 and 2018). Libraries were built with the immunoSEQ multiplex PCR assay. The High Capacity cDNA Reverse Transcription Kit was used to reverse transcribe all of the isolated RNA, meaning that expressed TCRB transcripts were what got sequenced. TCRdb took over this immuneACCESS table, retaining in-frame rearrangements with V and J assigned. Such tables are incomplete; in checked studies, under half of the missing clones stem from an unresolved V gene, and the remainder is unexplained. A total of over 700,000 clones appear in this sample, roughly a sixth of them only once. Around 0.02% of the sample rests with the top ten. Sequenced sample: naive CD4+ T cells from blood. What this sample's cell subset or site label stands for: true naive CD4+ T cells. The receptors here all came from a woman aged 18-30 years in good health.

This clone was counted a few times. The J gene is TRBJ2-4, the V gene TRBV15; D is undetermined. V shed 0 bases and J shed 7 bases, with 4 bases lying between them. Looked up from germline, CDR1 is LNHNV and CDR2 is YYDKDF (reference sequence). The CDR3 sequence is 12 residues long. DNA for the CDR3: TGTGCCACCAGCAGAGATCGGAACATTCAGTACTTC. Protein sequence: CATSRDRNIQYF. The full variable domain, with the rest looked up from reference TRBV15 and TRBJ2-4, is DAMVIQNPRYQVTQFGKPVTLSCSQTLNHNVMYWYQQKSSQAPKLLFHYYDKDFNNEADTPDNFQSRRPNTSFCFLDIRSPGLGDTAMYLCATSRDRNIQYFGAGTRLSVL.

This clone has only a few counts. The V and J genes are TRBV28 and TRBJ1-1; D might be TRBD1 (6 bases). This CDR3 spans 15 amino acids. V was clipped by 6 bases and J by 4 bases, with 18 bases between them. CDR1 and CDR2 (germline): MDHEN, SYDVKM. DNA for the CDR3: TGTGCCAGCAGACCCCCCGGGGGGCGGAGCACTGAAGCTTTCTTT. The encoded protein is CASRPPGGRSTEAFF.

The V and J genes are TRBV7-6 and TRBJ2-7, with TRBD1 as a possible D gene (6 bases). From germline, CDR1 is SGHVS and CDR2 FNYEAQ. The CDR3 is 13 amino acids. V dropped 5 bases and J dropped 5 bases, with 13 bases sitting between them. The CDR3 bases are TGTGCCAGCAGCCTTTGGGACAAAAACGAGCAGTACTTC. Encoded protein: CASSLWDKNEQYF. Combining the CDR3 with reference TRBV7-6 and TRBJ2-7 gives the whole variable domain GAGVSQSPRYKVTKRGQDVALRCDPISGHVSLYWYRQALGQGPEFLTYFNYEAQQDKSGLPNDRFSAERPEGSISTLTIQRTEQRDSAMYRCASSLWDKNEQYFGPGTRLTVT.

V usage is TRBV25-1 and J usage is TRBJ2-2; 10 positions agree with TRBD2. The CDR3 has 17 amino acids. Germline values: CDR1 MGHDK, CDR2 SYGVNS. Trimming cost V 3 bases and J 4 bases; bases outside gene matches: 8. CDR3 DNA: TGTGCCAGCAGTGACATCCCTAGCGGGGGTGTCACCGGGGAGCTGTTTTTT. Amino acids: CASSDIPSGGVTGELFF.

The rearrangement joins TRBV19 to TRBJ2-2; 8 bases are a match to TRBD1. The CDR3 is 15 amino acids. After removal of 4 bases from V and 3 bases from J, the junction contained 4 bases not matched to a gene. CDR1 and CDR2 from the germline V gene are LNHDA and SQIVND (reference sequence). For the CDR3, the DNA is TGTGCCAGTAGTACAAGGACAGGGCACACCGGGGAGCTGTTTTTT. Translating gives CASSTRTGHTGELFF.

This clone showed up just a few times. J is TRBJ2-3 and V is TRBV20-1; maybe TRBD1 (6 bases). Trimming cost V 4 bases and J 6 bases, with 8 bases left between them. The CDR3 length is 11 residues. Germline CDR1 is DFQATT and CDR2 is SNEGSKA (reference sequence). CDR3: CSANREDTQYF. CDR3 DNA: TGCAGTGCTAACAGGGAGGATACGCAGTATTTT.

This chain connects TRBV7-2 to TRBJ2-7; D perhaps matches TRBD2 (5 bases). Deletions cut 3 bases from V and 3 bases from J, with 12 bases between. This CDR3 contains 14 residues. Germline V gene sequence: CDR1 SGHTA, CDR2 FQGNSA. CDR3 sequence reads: CASSFGVSNYEQYF. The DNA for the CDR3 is TGTGCCAGCAGCTTCGGGGTTTCCAACTACGAGCAGTACTTC.

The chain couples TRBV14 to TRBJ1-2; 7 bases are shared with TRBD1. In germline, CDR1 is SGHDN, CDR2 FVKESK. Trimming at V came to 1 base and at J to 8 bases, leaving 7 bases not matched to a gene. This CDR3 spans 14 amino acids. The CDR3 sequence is CASSQGRQGRGYTF. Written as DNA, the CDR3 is TGTGCCAGCAGCCAAGGACGACAGGGCCGCGGCTACACCTTC. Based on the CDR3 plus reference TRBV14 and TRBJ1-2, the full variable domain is EAGVTQFPSHSVIEKGQTVTLRCDPISGHDNLYWYRRVMGKEIKFLLHFVKESKQDESGMPNNRFLAERTGGTYSTLKVQPAELEDSGVYFCASSQGRQGRGYTFGSGTRLTVV.

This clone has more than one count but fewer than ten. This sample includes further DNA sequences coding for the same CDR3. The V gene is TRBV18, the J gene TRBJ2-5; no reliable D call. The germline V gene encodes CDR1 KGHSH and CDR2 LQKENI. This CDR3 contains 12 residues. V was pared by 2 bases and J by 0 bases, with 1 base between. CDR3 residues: CASSPYQETQYF. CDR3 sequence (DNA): TGTGCCAGCTCACCATACCAAGAGACCCAGTACTTC.